Each of the 17 T cell receptor beta chains below was sequenced from the same sample in a study of regulatory T cells in long-lasting Graves disease. Investigators prepared the TCR beta libraries by applying iRepertoire HTBI primers and Arm-PCR of CDR3 regions. Using its own MiXCR run on the multiplex PCR reads, TCRdb lists one record per CDR3 protein. Of 580,000 or so distinct CDR3 sequences detected, around 15% appear once; the ten largest clones hold around 13%. Regarding time point: newly diagnosed GD, antithyroid drugs for less than 3 months. From PBMCs, RNA was extracted and then used to make the TCR library. These data were also reused for a study on T cells in Graves' hyperthyroidism and ophthalmopathy.

The source material was peripheral blood mononuclear cells (PBMCs), sampled at new diagnosis, from a patient treated with antithyroid drugs. The receptors shown here come from a young man with Graves disease.

This clonotype was observed at least ten times. The rearrangement links TRBV29-1 to TRBJ2-5, with D tentatively TRBD1 (6 bases). CDR1 is SQVTM, CDR2 ANQGSEA, per germline. The CDR3 has 14 residues. The V and J ends lost 7 bases and 5 bases respectively, with 20 bases between them. CDR3 coding DNA: TGCAGCGGTTTGCGGACCCAAAGGGGGGAGACCCAGTACTTC. Amino acids: CSGLRTQRGETQYF. Looking up the rest from reference TRBV29-1 and TRBJ2-5 gives the full variable domain: SAVISQKPSRDICQRGTSLTIQCQVDSQVTMMFWYRQQPGQSLTLIATANQGSEATYESGFVIDKFPISRPNLTFSTLTVSNMSPEDSSIYLCSGLRTQRGETQYFGPGTRLLVL.

There are a few counts of this clonotype. DNA for the CDR3: TGTGCCAGCAGTCTCAGGGGTCCCACGGCTCTGGACTATGGCTACACCTTC. Translation gives CASSLRGPTALDYGYTF. This chain connects TRBV28 to TRBJ1-2; TRBD1 is a possible D gene (6 bases). V was trimmed by 5 bases and J by 3 bases, leaving 22 bases between them. The CDR3 has 17 residues. Per the germline V gene, CDR1 is MDHEN and CDR2 is SYDVKM.

The table lists this clonotype with a few counts. The rearrangement links TRBV12-3 or TRBV12-4 to TRBJ1-4, with no clear D. The length of the CDR3 is 15 residues. V was cut by 2 bases and J by 8 bases, with 15 bases left in between. The CDR3 spells CASSLNNRVGEKLFF. DNA for the CDR3: TGTGCCAGCAGTTTAAATAACCGGGTAGGCGAAAAACTGTTTTTT.

This chain links TRBV18 with TRBJ2-7; D is unclear. Germline loops: CDR1 KGHSH, CDR2 LQKENI. This CDR3 has 14 residues. V lost 5 bases, J lost 0 bases, and 11 bases lay in between. CDR3 region: CASSEDGPSYEQYF. In DNA, the CDR3 is TGTGCCAGCTCAGAAGACGGTCCCTCCTACGAGCAGTACTTC.

This chain links TRBV6-2 or TRBV6-3 with TRBJ1-2; D remains unclear. The CDR3 sequence is 13 residues long. Germline V CDR1 and CDR2: MNHEY, SVGEGT. The V end lost 5 bases, the J end lost 5 bases, and 12 bases lay between the germline ends. CDR3 in DNA: TGTGCCAGCAGTACCCTCATGGGTTATGGCTACACCTTC. Its protein product is CASSTLMGYGYTF.

This clonotype has only a few counts. This chain connects TRBV29-1 to TRBJ2-3; the D call may be TRBD1 or TRBD2 (5 bases each). Trimming stripped 6 bases from V and 4 bases from J, with 23 bases between. Germline CDR1 is SQVTM and CDR2 is ANQGSEA. The CDR3 runs to 16 residues. This CDR3 is CSVVGAGPLPPDTQYF. The CDR3 coding sequence is TGCAGCGTGGTCGGGGCGGGTCCCCTCCCCCCAGATACGCAGTATTTT.

The genes are TRBV10-3 and TRBJ2-2; TRBD1 or TRBD2 may be the D gene (6 bases each). The germline V and J ends were trimmed by 7 bases and 0 bases, with 12 bases remaining between them. The CDR3 extends over 15 amino acids. The germline CDR1 and CDR2 sequences are ENHRY and SYGVKD. The chain's CDR3 is CAINKGGPNTGELFF. The DNA of the CDR3 is TGTGCCATCAATAAGGGGGGACCGAACACCGGGGAGCTGTTTTTT.

This clonotype was recorded a few times. The chain combines TRBV29-1 with TRBJ2-1; D gene uncertain. Germline values: CDR1 SQVTM, CDR2 ANQGSEA. The CDR3 is 13 amino acids. Trimming took off 4 bases at V and 0 bases at J, with 7 bases between the two ends. The CDR3 nucleotides are TGCAGCGTTGGTGGATTCTCCTACAATGAGCAGTTCTTC. Translating gives CSVGGFSYNEQFF.

This clonotype was observed at least ten times. V is TRBV28 and J is TRBJ2-2; D uncertain. The CDR3 runs to 13 residues. Per germline, CDR1 MDHEN and CDR2 SYDVKM. Trimming shortened V by 1 base and J by 0 bases, and 0 bases separated the two germline ends. Written as DNA, the CDR3 is TGTGCCAGCAGTTTATCGAACACCGGGGAGCTGTTTTTT. Amino acid sequence: CASSLSNTGELFF.

There are many counts of this clonotype. The chain recombines TRBV30 with TRBJ1-4; a weak D match, TRBD1 (5 bases). The V gene lost 4 bases and the J gene lost 3 bases, with 9 bases spanning the gap. Per germline, CDR1 GTSNPN and CDR2 SVGIG (reference sequence). The CDR3 totals 13 residues. The CDR3 sequence is CAWNGAANEKLFF. As DNA, the CDR3 is TGTGCCTGGAACGGGGCGGCTAATGAAAAACTGTTTTTT.

This clonotype was detected only a few times. The gene calls are TRBV24-1 and TRBJ2-3; D possibly corresponds to TRBD1 (7 bases). The CDR3 contains 16 residues. V lost 5 bases and J 1 base, leaving 15 bases between the germline ends. Per the germline V gene, CDR1 is KGHDR and CDR2 is SFDVKD. The CDR3 protein is CATSAPGGRGTDTQYF. CDR3 in DNA: TGTGCCACCAGTGCTCCAGGGGGGCGAGGCACAGATACGCAGTATTTT.

The chain employs TRBV29-1 and TRBJ2-7, with TRBD1 matching 8 bases. In germline, CDR1 is SQVTM, CDR2 ANQGSEA. This CDR3 spans 12 amino acids. The V and J ends lost 4 bases and 3 bases, in that order; junction bases with no gene match: 2. CDR3 bases: TGCAGCGTTGCCGACAGGGGCTACGAGCAGTACTTC. This codes for CSVADRGYEQYF.

This clonotype was counted only a few times. This chain joins TRBV5-1 and TRBJ2-2, with D possibly matching TRBD1 (5 bases). The germline V and J ends were trimmed by 1 base and 3 bases, with 7 bases remaining between them. This CDR3 is built from 14 residues. Germline V gene lookup returns CDR1 SGHRS and CDR2 YFSETQ. CDR3 DNA sequence: TGCGCCAGCAGCTTGTTGACAGACACCGGGGAGCTGTTTTTT. Its translation: CASSLLTDTGELFF.

This chain connects TRBV28 to TRBJ2-2; TRBD1 agrees at 9 bases. The germline CDR1 and CDR2 sequences are MDHEN and SYDVKM. CDR3 length: 15 amino acids. The V gene end was trimmed by 4 bases and the J gene end by 5 bases; junction bases not matched to a gene: 5. The CDR3 DNA follows: TGTGCCAGCAGTTCGACAGGGGGTCTGACCGGGGAGCTGTTTTTT. Amino acid sequence: CASSSTGGLTGELFF.

This sequence joins TRBV28 and TRBJ2-1; the D call may be TRBD1 or TRBD2 (5 bases each). Trimming left V 6 bases short and J 16 bases short, with 13 bases between. The length of the CDR3 is 10 residues. Germline V gives CDR1 MDHEN, CDR2 SYDVKM. The CDR3 reads CASSRDPPFF. CDR3 in DNA: TGTGCCAGCAGCCGGGACCCCCCATTCTTC.

This clonotype was counted many times. The rearrangement links TRBV7-9 to TRBJ1-1; no clear D. The V gene lost 0 bases and the J gene lost 8 bases, with 19 bases spanning the gap. This CDR3 region has 16 residues. Germline V gives CDR1 SEHNR, CDR2 FQNEAQ (reference sequence). CDR3 in amino acids: CASSLARSSPIQEAFF. CDR3 DNA sequence: TGTGCCAGCAGCTTAGCGCGTAGTTCCCCTATTCAGGAAGCTTTCTTT.

This clonotype was picked up many times. The chain has TRBV12-3 or TRBV12-4 and TRBJ1-2, with D tentatively TRBD1 (6 bases). V lost 3 bases and J 4 bases, leaving 12 bases between the germline ends. CDR3 length: 14 amino acids. The CDR3 nucleotides read TGTGCCAGCAGTTTTACAGGGTCGAGCTATGGCTACACCTTC. Translating it yields CASSFTGSSYGYTF.